Shown below are 24 T cell receptor beta chains from a single sample sequenced in a study of identical twins. Each CDR3 protein is one row after TCRdb ran MiXCR on the 5' RACE reads. The data contain 200,000 to 250,000 distinct CDR3 sequences, 6% to 7% of them singletons. This sample was also put to use in a study of T cells expressing NK-cell markers.

The sequenced material came from CD8+ T cells sorted from blood. The source is a woman between 18 and 30 years old in good health.

This clonotype was counted ten times or more. The rearrangement links TRBV12-3 or TRBV12-4 to TRBJ2-5; D is ambiguous. Trimming left V 6 bases short and J 1 base short, with 9 bases between. This CDR3 is 13 amino acids long. The CDR3 region is CASRDGFQETQYF. In DNA, the CDR3 is TGTGCCAGCAGGGACGGTTTCCAAGAGACCCAGTACTTC.

This clonotype was found a few times. V usage is TRBV20-1 and J usage is TRBJ2-7; D may match TRBD1 or TRBD2 (6 bases each). Germline CDR1 is DFQATT and CDR2 is SNEGSKA (reference sequence). The CDR3 is 13 residues long. The V and J ends lost 6 bases and 5 bases respectively, with 17 bases between them. CDR3 in amino acids: CSAPKGGLDEQYF. The DNA of the CDR3 is TGCAGTGCGCCAAAAGGGGGGTTGGACGAGCAGTACTTC.

Ten or more counts support this clonotype. This rearrangement joins TRBV20-1 to TRBJ2-1, with TRBD2 matching over 8 bases. This CDR3 is 13 amino acids long. With V trimmed by 1 base and J by 12 bases, 8 bases remained unmatched. Germline V gene data show CDR1 as DFQATT and CDR2 as SNEGSKA (reference sequence). This chain's CDR3 is CSARGGSGTVQFF. The CDR3 DNA reads TGCAGTGCTAGAGGGGGTAGCGGGACTGTGCAGTTCTTC.

This clonotype has only a few counts. The chain has TRBV27 and TRBJ2-7; 9 bases match TRBD1. V was clipped by 3 bases and J by 6 bases; unmatched bases: 15. The CDR3 sequence is 17 residues long. In germline, CDR1 is MNHEY, CDR2 SMNVEV (reference sequence). The CDR3: CASSFRSAGTGRSEQYF. The DNA of the CDR3 is TGTGCCAGCAGTTTTAGATCAGCCGGGACAGGGAGGTCCGAGCAGTACTTC.

This clonotype was seen only a few times. The V gene is TRBV6-2 or TRBV6-3, the J gene TRBJ2-5; 13 nucleotides agree with TRBD2. The CDR3 consists of 16 residues. Germline-derived CDR1 and CDR2 are MNHEY and SVGEGT. V gave up 2 bases and J gave up 6 bases; unmatched junction bases: 6. The CDR3 sequence: CASSYQATSGRQTQYF. In nucleotides, the CDR3 is TGTGCCAGCAGTTACCAGGCGACTAGCGGGAGGCAGACCCAGTACTTC.

V usage is TRBV7-8 and J usage is TRBJ2-4; 8 bases map to TRBD2. The CDR3 sequence is 16 residues long. V lost 2 bases, J lost 4 bases, and 7 bases stayed unmatched. Looked up from germline, CDR1 is SGHVS and CDR2 is FQNEAQ. The CDR3 sequence is CASSLTGGRLKNIQYF. DNA of the CDR3: TGTGCCAGCAGCTTAACCGGCGGGAGGCTGAAAAACATTCAGTACTTC.

This clonotype has just a few counts. This rearrangement joins TRBV2 to TRBJ2-3; D is undetermined. Trimming took off 5 bases at V and 2 bases at J, with 17 bases between the two ends. Looked up from germline, CDR1 is SNHLY and CDR2 is FYNNEI. The CDR3 consists of 16 residues. DNA for the CDR3: TGTGCCAGCAGTAACGGTACCCATTCCCTCACAGATACGCAGTATTTT. As protein: CASSNGTHSLTDTQYF.

The CDR3 reads CASSMSGTTGNEQFF. CDR3 DNA: TGTGCCAGTAGTATGAGCGGGACCACCGGCAATGAGCAGTTCTTC. The chain is built from TRBV19 and TRBJ2-1; TRBD2 aligns across 7 bases. Germline CDR1 and CDR2: LNHDA and SQIVND (reference sequence). The CDR3 has 15 amino acids. The junction had 8 bases not matched to a gene; V was cut back by 3 bases and J by 6 bases.

This clonotype was found a few times. CDR3: CAWTGGNYGYTF. CDR3 sequence (DNA): TGTGCCTGGACCGGGGGGAACTATGGCTACACCTTC. The chain has TRBV30 and TRBJ1-2; D is perhaps TRBD1 (5 bases). The germline CDR1 and CDR2 sequences are GTSNPN and SVGIG (reference sequence). This CDR3 contains 12 residues. Trimming pared 4 bases from V and 2 bases from J, leaving 8 bases between.

This clonotype showed up many times. CDR3 protein: CASSLTTYNEQFF. Here the CDR3 DNA reads TGTGCCAGCAGTTTGACAACCTACAATGAGCAGTTCTTC. This rearrangement joins TRBV12-3 or TRBV12-4 to TRBJ2-1; D gene uncertain. CDR3 size: 13 residues. The ends were cut back, 3 bases at V and 2 bases at J, with 5 bases in the middle.

This clonotype was recorded many times. This chain links TRBV12-3 or TRBV12-4 with TRBJ2-2, with unresolved D. The CDR3 totals 13 residues. V lost 2 bases, J lost 3 bases, and 4 bases lay in between. This chain's CDR3 is CASSLTDTGELFF. Here the CDR3 DNA reads TGTGCCAGCAGTTTAACGGACACCGGGGAGCTGTTTTTT.

This clonotype was detected ten times or more. This chain links TRBV7-9 with TRBJ2-3; 10 positions match TRBD2. The CDR3 runs to 15 residues. The germline V gene has CDR1 SEHNR and CDR2 FQNEAQ (reference sequence). Unmatched junction bases numbered 5, after V lost 3 bases and J lost 5 bases. The CDR3 protein is CASSLKRGGQDTQYF. DNA of the CDR3: TGTGCCAGCAGCTTGAAGCGGGGGGGACAAGATACGCAGTATTTT.

This clonotype was counted a few times. The chain recombines TRBV29-1 with TRBJ2-1; no definite D call. V lost 7 bases, J lost 7 bases, and 11 bases lay in between. The length of the CDR3 is 11 residues. Germline CDR1 reads SQVTM; CDR2 reads ANQGSEA. CDR3: CSASGENEQFF. CDR3 sequence (DNA): TGCAGCGCCTCGGGCGAGAATGAGCAGTTCTTC.

V and J are TRBV29-1 and TRBJ2-1; tentatively, D is TRBD1 (5 bases). This CDR3 comprises 15 residues. In germline, CDR1 is SQVTM, CDR2 ANQGSEA. With 4 bases removed from V and 3 bases from J, the gap between germline ends came to 16 bases. The CDR3 DNA sequence: TGCAGCGTTGGGGCCCCCGGCAGGGTCTACAATGAGCAGTTCTTC. This translates into CSVGAPGRVYNEQFF.

V gene TRBV5-6 combines with J gene TRBJ2-3; a possible D gene is TRBD1 (6 bases). The germline CDR1 and CDR2 sequences are SGHDT and YYEEEE. Trimming removed 0 bases from V and 2 bases from J, with 13 bases in between. The CDR3 extends over 16 amino acids. The chain's CDR3 is CASSLAGTHSTDTQYF. The CDR3, as DNA: TGTGCCAGCAGCTTGGCGGGGACACACTCCACAGATACGCAGTATTTT.

This clonotype occurred many times. The chain combines TRBV12-5 with TRBJ1-1; possible D gene TRBD1, 6 bases. Germline lookup yields CDR1 LGHNT and CDR2 FRNRAP. CDR3 size: 15 residues. Trimming cost V 5 bases and J 0 bases, with 13 bases left between them. This chain's CDR3 is CASGPDGTLNTEAFF. CDR3 coding DNA: TGTGCTAGTGGTCCCGACGGGACACTGAACACTGAAGCTTTCTTT.

This clonotype was observed a handful of times. The V call is TRBV9, the J call TRBJ2-7; D perhaps matches TRBD1 (5 bases). Trimming removed 0 bases from V and 5 bases from J, with 9 bases in between. CDR1 and CDR2 from the germline V gene are SGDLS and YYNGEE. The CDR3 covers 13 residues. The DNA for the CDR3 is TGTGCCAGCAGCGTAGTCACAGGCAACGAGCAGTACTTC. Its protein product is CASSVVTGNEQYF.

This clonotype was detected only a few times. The chain recombines TRBV7-9 with TRBJ2-5; possible D gene TRBD1, 6 bases. V lost 4 bases, J lost 5 bases, and 17 bases lay in between. Germline-derived CDR1 and CDR2 are SEHNR and FQNEAQ (reference sequence). The CDR3 has 15 amino acids. DNA for the CDR3: TGTGCCAGCAGCTCGGAGACAGGTCCTGTGGAGACCCAGTACTTC. Its translation is CASSSETGPVETQYF. The full variable domain, completed using reference TRBV7-9 and TRBJ2-5, is DTGVSQNPRHKITKRGQNVTFRCDPISEHNRLYWYRQTLGQGPEFLTYFQNEAQLEKSRLLSDRFSAERPKGSFSTLEIQRTEQGDSAMYLCASSSETGPVETQYFGPGTRLLVL.

The sample holds many counts of this clonotype. The chain has TRBV12-3 or TRBV12-4 and TRBJ2-7; no reliable D call. Trimming left V 6 bases short and J 4 bases short, with 10 bases between. The CDR3 consists of 12 residues. The CDR3 spells CASSLYEYEQYF. In DNA, the CDR3 is TGTGCCAGCAGCCTTTACGAATACGAGCAGTACTTC.

Ten or more counts support this clonotype. The rearrangement joins TRBV12-3 or TRBV12-4 to TRBJ1-6; TRBD1 might be the D (5 bases). CDR3 length: 13 residues. V lost 7 bases, J lost 10 bases, and 14 bases lay in between. In nucleotides, the CDR3 is TGTGCCAGCACGACAGCCTGGAACTCACCCCTCCACTTT. It translates to CASTTAWNSPLHF.

This clonotype turned up a few times. This chain links TRBV27 with TRBJ2-7, with D perhaps assigned TRBD1 or TRBD2 (5 bases each). Trimming left V 5 bases short and J 4 bases short, with 15 bases between. Germline V lookup: CDR1 MNHEY, CDR2 SMNVEV (reference sequence). The CDR3 has 14 amino acids. For the CDR3, the DNA is TGTGCCAGCAGTCCACCGTCGGGGCTTTACGAGCAGTACTTC. Translation gives CASSPPSGLYEQYF.

The J gene is TRBJ2-1, the V gene TRBV9, with TRBD2 identical over 8 bases. J gave up 7 bases and V 1 base, and 7 bases lay outside the gene matches. Germline V gives CDR1 SGDLS, CDR2 YYNGEE. The CDR3 runs 15 residues. CDR3 protein: CASSVRAGVGNEQFF. CDR3 sequence (DNA): TGTGCCAGCAGCGTAAGAGCGGGAGTGGGGAATGAGCAGTTCTTC.

This clonotype was observed at least ten times. This chain links TRBV14 with TRBJ2-5, with 8 bases lining up with TRBD2. The germline V gene encodes CDR1 SGHDN and CDR2 FVKESK. V was pared by 2 bases and J by 5 bases, with 10 bases of the junction left unmatched. This CDR3 contains 16 residues. CDR3 loop: CASSQKRESVRETQYF. The CDR3 DNA is TGTGCCAGCAGCCAAAAGCGGGAGAGTGTTCGGGAGACCCAGTACTTC.

This clonotype occurred many times. The chain has TRBV29-1 and TRBJ1-2; no reliable D call. Trimming stripped 2 bases from V and 5 bases from J, with 6 bases between. CDR3 length equals 11 residues. Germline V gene sequence: CDR1 SQVTM, CDR2 ANQGSEA. The CDR3 loop reads CSVESQYGYTF. CDR3 DNA: TGCAGCGTTGAAAGCCAGTATGGCTACACCTTC. The complete variable domain, with remaining parts taken from reference TRBV29-1 and TRBJ1-2, reads SAVISQKPSRDICQRGTSLTIQCQVDSQVTMMFWYRQQPGQSLTLIATANQGSEATYESGFVIDKFPISRPNLTFSTLTVSNMSPEDSSIYLCSVESQYGYTFGSGTRLTVV.